Following are 17 T cell receptor beta chains from one sample sequenced in a study of blood T cell repertoires in COVID-19 (dated by TCRdb to 2019 to 2021). The library relied on the immunoSEQ multiplex PCR assay. TCRdb stores this immuneACCESS table with in-frame sequences only. Part of the clones is absent; in the studies checked, under half of the shortfall reflects unresolved V genes, and no reason is known for the rest. The sample table shows 40,000 to 60,000 clones, and 65% to 85% are seen once. The ten top clones hold less than 4.5% of the sample. The sequenced sample was peripheral blood. These receptor sequences come from a man aged 50-59 years with active COVID-19.

The chain couples TRBV9 to TRBJ2-3, with TRBD1 matching over 9 bases. In germline, CDR1 is SGDLS, CDR2 YYNGEE. After removal of 0 bases from V and 4 bases from J, the junction contained 9 bases not matched to a gene. CDR3 length: 17 amino acids. This CDR3 reads CASSVGVLGTGPDTQYF. CDR3 coding DNA: TGTGCCAGCAGCGTAGGAGTGTTGGGGACAGGGCCAGATACGCAGTATTTT.

The count of this clone is one. The chain is built from TRBV5-1 and TRBJ1-1; D is uncertain. V lost 1 base and J 5 bases, leaving 12 bases between the germline ends. This CDR3 contains 14 residues. CDR1 is SGHRS, CDR2 YFSETQ, per germline. CDR3 in amino acids: CASSLWVGGTEAFF. The CDR3 nucleotides read TGCGCCAGCAGCTTGTGGGTTGGAGGAACTGAAGCTTTCTTT.

V usage is TRBV6-7 and J usage is TRBJ2-1, with 7 bases lining up with TRBD2. TRBV6-7 is classed as an ORF, of uncertain function. The CDR3 spans 16 residues. The V gene end was trimmed by 2 bases and the J gene end by 9 bases; junction bases not matched to a gene: 13. As DNA, the CDR3 is TGTGCCAGCAGTTACGGGTCTAGCGGTGTCCTAGGTGAGCAGTTCTTC. Translating gives CASSYGSSGVLGEQFF.

This clone has just one count. The same CDR3 also results from other DNA sequences found in this sample. This rearrangement joins TRBV5-6 to TRBJ1-4, with D uncertain. This CDR3 has 14 residues. Per the germline V gene, CDR1 is SGHDT and CDR2 is YYEEEE. V shed 1 base and J shed 0 bases, with 4 bases lying between them. The CDR3 nucleotides read TGTGCCAGCAGCTTGATCGCAACTAATGAAAAACTGTTTTTT. Translated: CASSLIATNEKLFF.

The chain joins TRBV18 to TRBJ2-7; D is possibly TRBD2 (6 bases). Germline CDR1 reads KGHSH; CDR2 reads LQKENI. The CDR3 contains 12 residues. V gave up 1 base and J gave up 5 bases, with 6 bases separating them. The DNA for the CDR3 is TGTGCCAGCTCACCACGGGGGGACGAGCAGTACTTC. Translated: CASSPRGDEQYF.

V and J are TRBV28 and TRBJ1-1; 8 bases are shared with TRBD1. The ends lost 6 bases at V and 9 bases at J; junction bases unmatched: 3. From germline, CDR1 is MDHEN and CDR2 SYDVKM. This CDR3 region has 11 residues. CDR3 region: CASRQGGKAFF. CDR3 nucleotide sequence: TGTGCCAGCAGACAGGGGGGGAAAGCTTTCTTT. The variable domain in full, completed from reference TRBV28 and TRBJ1-1, reads DVKVTQSSRYLVKRTGEKVFLECVQDMDHENMFWYRQDPGLGLRLIYFSYDVKMKEKGDIPEGYSVSREKKERFSLILESASTNQTSMYLCASRQGGKAFFGQGTRLTVV.

The chain employs TRBV7-8 and TRBJ2-3, with no clear D. V was trimmed by 2 bases and J by 0 bases, leaving 9 bases between them. Germline CDR1 SGHVS, CDR2 FQNEAQ. CDR3 length: 15 residues. The DNA for the CDR3 is TGTGCCAGCAGCTTAAGAAGAGCTAGCACAGATACGCAGTATTTT. It is translated as CASSLRRASTDTQYF.

This clone has just one count. This chain links TRBV19 with TRBJ1-1; no firm D call. Germline V lookup: CDR1 LNHDA, CDR2 SQIVND (reference sequence). With 5 bases removed from V and 5 bases from J, the gap between germline ends came to 15 bases. This CDR3 spans 14 amino acids. The chain's CDR3 is CASSPQNGRTEAFF. The CDR3 DNA is TGTGCCAGTAGTCCACAGAACGGTAGGACTGAAGCTTTCTTT.

This clone was observed once. The chain couples TRBV5-1 to TRBJ2-7, with TRBD2 as a possible D gene (5 bases). The CDR3 loop spans 13 amino acids. V was trimmed by 4 bases and J by 5 bases, leaving 13 bases between them. Germline assignment: CDR1 SGHRS and CDR2 YFSETQ. This chain's CDR3 is CASSPWPRDEQYF. Here the CDR3 DNA reads TGCGCCAGCAGCCCCTGGCCGAGGGACGAGCAGTACTTC.

This chain connects TRBV18 to TRBJ2-7; 10 bases are a match to TRBD2. Germline CDR1 and CDR2: KGHSH and LQKENI. J lost 5 bases, V lost 6 bases, and 4 bases had no gene match. There are 13 residues in the CDR3. CDR3 loop: CASSPGTSDEQYF. The DNA of the CDR3 is TGTGCCAGCTCCCCCGGGACTAGCGACGAGCAGTACTTC.

The V and J genes are TRBV7-7 and TRBJ2-3; D gene uncertain. V was trimmed by 1 base and J by 2 bases, leaving 7 bases between them. Germline values: CDR1 SSHAT, CDR2 FNYEAQ (reference sequence). CDR3 size: 14 residues. CDR3 coding DNA: TGTGCCAGCAGCTTAGACTACTCCACAGATACGCAGTATTTT. This codes for CASSLDYSTDTQYF.

The genes are TRBV6-5 and TRBJ2-7, with D perhaps matching TRBD2 (7 bases). The germline V gene encodes CDR1 MNHEY and CDR2 SVGAGI. CDR3 length equals 14 residues. V lost 4 bases, J lost 6 bases, and 16 bases lay in between. CDR3 sequence reads: CASSFRGASLEQYF. In DNA, the CDR3 is TGTGCCAGCAGTTTTCGGGGGGCCTCCCTCGAGCAGTACTTC.

V is TRBV19 and J is TRBJ1-5, with a weak D call TRBD1 (5 bases). CDR3 size: 15 residues. V was trimmed by 0 bases and J by 9 bases, leaving 15 bases between them. CDR1 and CDR2 from the germline V gene are LNHDA and SQIVND (reference sequence). The CDR3 region is CASSIEWDLSWPQHF. CDR3 in DNA: TGTGCCAGTAGTATAGAGTGGGACTTGAGTTGGCCCCAGCATTTT.

The V and J genes are TRBV27 and TRBJ2-5; weak D call: TRBD2 (6 bases). Deletions cut 5 bases from V and 1 base from J, with 17 bases between. This CDR3 comprises 16 residues. CDR1 is MNHEY, CDR2 SMNVEV, per germline (reference sequence). The CDR3, as DNA: TGTGCCAGCAGTAGGACCGGGACTGTGGGCCAAGAGACCCAGTACTTC. This gives the protein CASSRTGTVGQETQYF.

The gene calls are TRBV6-5 and TRBJ2-7, with no clear D. V shed 2 bases and J shed 7 bases, with 12 bases lying between them. From germline, CDR1 is MNHEY and CDR2 SVGAGI. The CDR3 is 13 amino acids. The CDR3 sequence is CASSYGLGWEQYF. CDR3 DNA sequence: TGTGCCAGCAGTTACGGGCTGGGCTGGGAGCAGTACTTC.

The chain combines TRBV9 with TRBJ2-6; D remains ambiguous. Germline CDR1 is SGDLS and CDR2 is YYNGEE. V was pared by 4 bases and J by 0 bases, with 5 bases between. The CDR3 extends over 14 amino acids. The CDR3 is CASSSLSGANVLTF. CDR3 DNA sequence: TGTGCCAGCAGCTCCCTCTCTGGGGCCAACGTCCTGACTTTC.

The chain is built from TRBV5-6 and TRBJ1-1, with TRBD1 as a possible D gene (6 bases). Germline V gives CDR1 SGHDT, CDR2 YYEEEE. V was cut by 0 bases and J by 1 base, with 10 bases left in between. The CDR3 spans 15 residues. CDR3 protein: CASSLVGRGNTEAFF. As DNA, the CDR3 is TGTGCCAGCAGCTTGGTCGGCAGGGGGAACACTGAAGCTTTCTTT.